The clone carrying this T cell receptor beta chain was observed at least ten times. Its target is not known. This library used approximately 0.4 ug RNA and molecular barcoded adaptors spanning alpha/delta and beta/gamma chains. TCRdb re-called the reads with MiXCR, one entry per CDR3 protein. The table records about 57,000 distinct CDR3 sequences, approximately 13% of them present only once. This specimen belongs to a study of read filtering for tumor transcriptome and immune sequencing. Turning to the study itself: Mean patient age was about 66 years, range about 40 to 85; approximately 18 male, around 14 female.

Overall study results and limits: Compared with RNA-seq, IR-seq gave much higher clonotype depth and reliability.

CDR1 is MNHEY and CDR2 is SVGEGT in the germline V gene. The CDR3 is 17 amino acids. After removal of 4 bases from V and 4 bases from J, the junction contained 10 bases not matched to a gene. Sequenced sample: a population of CD138-negative cells sorted from bone marrow. The chain recombines TRBV6-2 or TRBV6-3 with TRBJ2-1, with 10 positions matching TRBD2. The clonotype was recovered from a donor aged 40 or older with multiple myeloma. For the CDR3, the DNA is TGTGCCAGCAGTTCCCGCCTTACTAGCGGGAATTACAATGAGCAGTTCTTC. It yields the protein CASSSRLTSGNYNEQFF.